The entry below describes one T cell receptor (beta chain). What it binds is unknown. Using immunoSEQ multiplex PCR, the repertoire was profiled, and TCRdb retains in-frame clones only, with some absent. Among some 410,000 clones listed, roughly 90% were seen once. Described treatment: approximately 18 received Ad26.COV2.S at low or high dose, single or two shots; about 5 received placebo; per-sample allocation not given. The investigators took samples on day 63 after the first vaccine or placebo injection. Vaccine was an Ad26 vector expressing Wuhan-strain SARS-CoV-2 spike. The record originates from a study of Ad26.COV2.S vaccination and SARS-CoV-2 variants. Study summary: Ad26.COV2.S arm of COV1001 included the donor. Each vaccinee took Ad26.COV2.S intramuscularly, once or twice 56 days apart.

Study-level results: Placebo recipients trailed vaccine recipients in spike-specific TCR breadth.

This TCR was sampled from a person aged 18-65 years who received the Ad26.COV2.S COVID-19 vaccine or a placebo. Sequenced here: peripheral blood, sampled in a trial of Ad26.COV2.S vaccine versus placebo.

CDR3 region: CASSLTGPTEAFF. The CDR3 coding sequence is TGTGCCAGTAGTCTAACAGGTCCCACTGAAGCTTTCTTT. The rearrangement uses TRBV19 and TRBJ1-1, with a tentative D call TRBD1 (5 bases). V lost 5 bases, J lost 4 bases, and 11 bases lay in between. The germline gives CDR1 LNHDA, CDR2 SQIVND (reference sequence). This CDR3 spans 13 amino acids.